The sample holds a few counts of the clone carrying this T cell receptor beta chain. The PCR template was genomic DNA. A primer set of 30 forward and 13 reverse primers amplified the CDR3. TCRdb reanalysed the multiplex PCR reads using MiXCR and keeps one entry per CDR3 protein. Of 270,000 or so distinct CDR3 sequences in the sample, approximately 45% were seen once. This entry is derived from a study of type 1 and type 2 diabetes patients. The length of the CDR3 is 14 residues. The V end was cut by 5 bases, the J end by 1 base, with 10 bases between. Germline loops: CDR1 SGHTA, CDR2 FQGNSA. The material sequenced was peripheral blood mononuclear cells (PBMCs). V and J are TRBV7-2 and TRBJ2-3, with D uncertain. The origin of this receptor is a man aged 18-30 years with type 2 diabetes. The CDR3 nucleotides read TGTGCCAGCAGCCTGCAGTGGGGCACAGATACGCAGTATTTT. It encodes CASSLQWGTDTQYF.